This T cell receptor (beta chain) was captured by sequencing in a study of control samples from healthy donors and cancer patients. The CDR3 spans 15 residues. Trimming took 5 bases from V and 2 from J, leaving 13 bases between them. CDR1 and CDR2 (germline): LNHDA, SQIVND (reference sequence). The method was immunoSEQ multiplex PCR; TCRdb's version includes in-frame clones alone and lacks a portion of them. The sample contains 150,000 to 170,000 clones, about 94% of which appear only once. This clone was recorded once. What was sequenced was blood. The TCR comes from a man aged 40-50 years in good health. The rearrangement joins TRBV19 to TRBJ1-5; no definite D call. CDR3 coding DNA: TGTGCCAGTAGTGGAAGGACCGCCGGCAATCAGCCCCAGCATTTT. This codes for CASSGRTAGNQPQHF.